Following are 19 T cell receptor beta chains from one sample sequenced in a study of blood T cell repertoires in COVID-19 (dated by TCRdb to between 2020 and 2021). Library creation used the immunoSEQ multiplex PCR assay. Held by TCRdb, this immuneACCESS table contains in-frame sequences only and omits some clones. Under half of the omission traces to an unresolved V gene where checked; the cause of the rest is unknown. This sample comprises about 190,000 clones, 79% of them detected only once. The ten largest clones capture approximately 15% of the sample. The sequencing sample was made of peripheral blood. Receptors originate from a man aged 55 to 69 with active or convalescent COVID-19.

V is TRBV19 and J is TRBJ1-1; TRBD1 matches at 10 bases. The CDR3 sequence is 14 residues long. Trimming removed 8 bases from V and 5 bases from J; junction bases left unmatched: 8. Germline CDR1 and CDR2: LNHDA and SQIVND (reference sequence). The DNA of the CDR3 is TGTGCCAGTGCCCTGGACAGGGGGGGAACTGAAGCTTTCTTT. Translated, it gives CASALDRGGTEAFF.

This clone appeared once. The chain couples TRBV30 to TRBJ2-1; 10 bases match TRBD2. Per the germline V gene, CDR1 is GTSNPN and CDR2 is SVGIG (reference sequence). CDR3 size: 13 residues. CDR3 protein: CASTSGNTGEQFF. CDR3 sequence (DNA): TGTGCAAGTACTAGCGGGAATACGGGTGAGCAGTTCTTC.

Here the CDR3 DNA reads TGTGCCAGCAGCGCCCGACAGGTCCCAAGTTCTAATTCACCCCTCCACTTT. It yields the protein CASSARQVPSSNSPLHF. The genes are TRBV2 and TRBJ1-6, with D maybe TRBD1 (6 bases). With 6 bases removed from V and 6 bases from J, the gap between germline ends came to 21 bases. Looked up from germline, CDR1 is SNHLY and CDR2 is FYNNEI. This CDR3 has 17 amino acids.

The chain is built from TRBV5-5 and TRBJ2-6, with a tentative D call TRBD1 (5 bases). V was clipped by 2 bases and J by 0 bases, with 15 bases between them. The CDR3 contains 18 residues. Germline loops: CDR1 SGHKS, CDR2 YYEKEE (reference sequence). The CDR3 spells CASSFLGAANSGANVLTF. The CDR3 coding sequence is TGTGCCAGCAGCTTTTTAGGGGCCGCCAACTCTGGGGCCAACGTCCTGACTTTC. The full variable domain, with the rest looked up from reference TRBV5-5 and TRBJ2-6, is DAGVTQSPTHLIKTRGQQVTLRCSPISGHKSVSWYQQVLGQGPQFIFQYYEKEERGRGNFPDRFSARQFPNYSSELNVNALLLGDSALYLCASSFLGAANSGANVLTFGAGSRLTVL.

In this sample, this clone turned up many times. This chain connects TRBV10-3 to TRBJ2-7; the match to TRBD2 covers 9 bases. J was trimmed by 11 bases and V by 6 bases; bases with no gene match: 14. This CDR3 comprises 14 residues. From germline, CDR1 is ENHRY and CDR2 SYGVKD. The CDR3, as DNA: TGTGCCATCAGCACGGTGAGGGCTAGCGGGATGGAGTACTTC. It yields the protein CAISTVRASGMEYF.

This clone appeared a single time. V is TRBV9 and J is TRBJ2-1, with D unclear. The CDR3 extends over 15 amino acids. The V end was cut by 0 bases, the J end by 4 bases, with 11 bases between. The germline V gene encodes CDR1 SGDLS and CDR2 YYNGEE. Here the CDR3 reads CASSVGVSLYNEQFF. The CDR3 DNA follows: TGTGCCAGCAGCGTAGGAGTTAGCTTATACAATGAGCAGTTCTTC.

This clone was seen a handful of times. The CDR3 DNA is TGTGCCAGCAGCTTGGACCCGGACAGGGGGCGAACTGGGGCCAACGTCCTGACTTTC. Translated, it gives CASSLDPDRGRTGANVLTF. This chain joins TRBV5-5 and TRBJ2-6; 11 bases line up with TRBD1. The CDR3 extends over 19 amino acids. V shed 0 bases, J shed 2 bases, and the junction held 7 bases outside the gene matches. The germline gives CDR1 SGHKS, CDR2 YYEKEE (reference sequence).

The chain couples TRBV18 to TRBJ2-5, with D unresolved. This CDR3 comprises 12 residues. The germline V gene has CDR1 KGHSH and CDR2 LQKENI. The V end was cut by 3 bases, the J end by 2 bases, with 4 bases between. CDR3: CASSPSQETQYF. The CDR3 region has the DNA TGTGCCAGCTCACCCTCTCAAGAGACCCAGTACTTC.

The chain links TRBV3-1 (or the pseudogene TRBV3-2) to TRBJ2-7, with D perhaps TRBD2 (6 bases). The length of the CDR3 is 15 residues. V dropped 4 bases and J dropped 7 bases, with 20 bases sitting between them. Germline CDR1 is LGHDT and CDR2 is YNNKEL (reference sequence). DNA of the CDR3: TGTGCCAGCAGCCCGCCTGGGGGAGCGGGTAGGGAGCAGTACTTC. Its translation is CASSPPGGAGREQYF.

The rearrangement links TRBV7-8 to TRBJ2-5, with D perhaps TRBD2 (5 bases). The CDR3 runs to 13 residues. Germline V CDR1 and CDR2: SGHVS, FQNEAQ. V lost 7 bases and J 5 bases, leaving 14 bases between the germline ends. CDR3: CASTGRGKETQYF. The CDR3 coding sequence is TGTGCCAGCACGGGGAGAGGCAAGGAGACCCAGTACTTC.

J is TRBJ2-7 and V is TRBV13; a weak D match, TRBD1 (6 bases). From germline, CDR1 is PRHDT and CDR2 FYEKMQ (reference sequence). The CDR3 consists of 13 residues. V gave up 1 base and J gave up 7 bases, with 11 bases separating them. CDR3 bases: TGTGCCAGCAGCTTAGAACAGGGTGGGGAGCAGTACTTC. Translation gives CASSLEQGGEQYF.

In its sample, this clone was seen a few times. The chain links TRBV28 to TRBJ1-2, with TRBD1 matching 9 bases. Germline CDR1 reads MDHEN; CDR2 reads SYDVKM. This CDR3 contains 16 residues. Unmatched junction bases numbered 12, after V lost 4 bases and J lost 6 bases. The CDR3 region has the DNA TGTGCCAGCAGTTCAGGAGGACAGGGGAGGCGGCATGGCTACACCTTC. The encoded protein is CASSSGGQGRRHGYTF.

The chain uses TRBV9 and TRBJ2-3; D gene uncertain. The CDR3 spans 13 residues. CDR1 is SGDLS, CDR2 YYNGEE, per germline. The V end lost 0 bases, the J end lost 3 bases, and 5 bases lay between the germline ends. CDR3 loop: CASSVVETDTQYF. CDR3 in DNA: TGTGCCAGCAGCGTAGTGGAGACAGATACGCAGTATTTT. Variable domain in full (rest from reference TRBV9 and TRBJ2-3): DSGVTQTPKHLITATGQRVTLRCSPRSGDLSVYWYQQSLDQGLQFLIQYYNGEERAKGNILERFSAQQFPDLHSELNLSSLELGDSALYFCASSVVETDTQYFGPGTRLTVL.

This clone was detected a few times. The chain couples TRBV10-2 to TRBJ2-7, with 9 bases aligning to TRBD1. This CDR3 contains 14 residues. Per germline, CDR1 WSHSY and CDR2 SAAADI. V shed 6 bases, J shed 3 bases, and the junction held 6 bases outside the gene matches. CDR3 residues: CASRKGQGVYEQYF. The CDR3 bases are TGCGCCAGCAGGAAGGGACAGGGCGTCTACGAGCAGTACTTC.

This rearrangement joins TRBV19 to TRBJ2-2, with 7 bases that match TRBD1. Germline CDR1 LNHDA, CDR2 SQIVND (reference sequence). The CDR3 has 14 residues. V shed 6 bases, J shed 6 bases, and the junction held 7 bases outside the gene matches. The CDR3 region has the DNA TGTGCCAGTAGGAAGGTAGGGGGCTCCGGGGAGCTGTTTTTT. Protein sequence: CASRKVGGSGELFF.

The V call is TRBV6-1, the J call TRBJ2-1, with TRBD2 matching 15 bases. CDR1 and CDR2 from the germline V gene are MNHNS and SASEGT. J was trimmed by 3 bases and V by 4 bases; bases with no gene match: 10. The CDR3 sequence is 19 residues long. CDR3 protein: CASSVGLAGGRQGYNEQFF. Here the CDR3 DNA reads TGTGCCAGCAGTGTTGGACTAGCGGGAGGGAGACAGGGCTACAATGAGCAGTTCTTC.

The chain combines TRBV5-4 with TRBJ2-7, with 9 nucleotides matching TRBD1. This CDR3 is 15 amino acids long. J gave up 2 bases and V 0 bases, and 3 bases lay outside the gene matches. Germline V CDR1 and CDR2: SGHNT, YYREEE (reference sequence). The CDR3 region is CASSLATGGPYEQYF. The CDR3 nucleotides are TGTGCCAGCAGCTTGGCTACAGGGGGCCCCTACGAGCAGTACTTC.

The J gene is TRBJ1-5, the V gene TRBV3-1 (or the pseudogene TRBV3-2), with D perhaps TRBD1 (6 bases). The ends were cut back, 7 bases at V and 7 bases at J, with 11 bases in the middle. The CDR3 is 12 amino acids. Germline CDR1 is LGHDT and CDR2 is YNNKEL (reference sequence). The chain's CDR3 is CASTLQGQPQHF. CDR3 bases: TGTGCCAGCACTCTACAGGGACAGCCCCAGCATTTT.

J is TRBJ2-2 and V is TRBV18, with D unresolved. The CDR3 extends over 15 amino acids. The germline V and J ends were trimmed by 0 bases and 2 bases, with 7 bases remaining between them. CDR1 and CDR2 from the germline V gene are KGHSH and LQKENI. The CDR3 region is CASSPPIQNTGELFF. Here the CDR3 DNA reads TGTGCCAGCTCACCACCGATACAAAACACCGGGGAGCTGTTTTTT.